This is a list of T cell receptor beta chains from one sample in a study of T cell responses to AZD1222 COVID-19 vaccine. Using immunoSEQ multiplex PCR, the repertoire was profiled, and TCRdb retains in-frame clones only, with some absent. The data show approximately 150,000 clones, about 92% seen once. Sequenced here: peripheral blood, sampled after recovery from COVID-19. The receptors stem from an adult who had recovered from COVID-19. Each CDR3 is given with its conserved first and last residue. Expanded clones are given a class, and other clones once, few, many or no size at all.

v_gene	len	abundance	j_gene	CDR3aa
TRBV7-9	16	NA	TRBJ1-1	CASSYILRTGESEAFF
TRBV9	14	once	TRBJ2-3	CASSKRETTDTQYF
TRBV6-5	14	NA	TRBJ2-1	CASNLLVSYNEQFF
TRBV20-1	15	few	TRBJ1-2	CSASGLRTDLYGYTF
TRBV27	14	NA	TRBJ1-4	CASSLSRGLEKLFF
TRBV6-5	15	NA	TRBJ2-7	CASSSYGTGVYEQYF
TRBV28	16	NA	TRBJ2-2	CASSTPGLANTGELFF
TRBV2	14	NA	TRBJ1-2	CASTATEINYGYTF
TRBV7-9	16	once	TRBJ2-7	CASSPRGSGGIDEQYF
TRBV9	16	NA	TRBJ2-3	CASSAGGRLATDTQYF
TRBV19	13	NA	TRBJ1-6	CATRRGVNSPLHF
TRBV7-2	16	NA	TRBJ1-3	CASILVGEQHGNTIYF
TRBV11-2	15	NA	TRBJ2-2	CASSLDPVNTGELFF
TRBV18	14	NA	TRBJ2-1	CASSPTSGYNEQFF
TRBV5-4	16	NA	TRBJ2-2	CASRTRGQGDTGELFF
TRBV28	16	NA	TRBJ1-5	CASSPVKLWGGQPQHF
TRBV2	13	NA	TRBJ2-7	CASNREVAGEQYF
TRBV5-8	14	NA	TRBJ2-5	CASSLMWGSETQYF
TRBV5-8	15	once	TRBJ1-5	CASSLGGRAGQPQHF
TRBV7-6	15	NA	TRBJ2-7	CASSSGTESSYEQYF
TRBV28	16	NA	TRBJ2-4	CASRGSGDRAKNIQYF
TRBV5-1	15	NA	TRBJ2-1	CASSFGTSGYNEQFF
TRBV5-1	15	NA	TRBJ2-2	CASSLRQFNTGELFF
TRBV19	18	once	TRBJ1-2	CASSMVPGQRTANYGYTF
TRBV30	14	NA	TRBJ2-3	CAWSAGTSGDTQYF
TRBV27	18	NA	TRBJ2-2	CASRPFYAGLPNTGELFF
TRBV21-1	18	once	TRBJ2-7	CASSGGLAGAITSYEQYF
TRBV27	15	NA	TRBJ2-7	CASRAGASGSYEQYF
TRBV5-4	11	NA	TRBJ2-5	CASSSREAQYF
TRBV28	13	once	TRBJ2-4	CASSWGGRNIQYF
TRBV6-5	11	NA	TRBJ2-5	CASSKRETQYF
TRBV5-1	15	NA	TRBJ2-7	CASSLGASGNYEQYF
TRBV6-5	15	NA	TRBJ1-5	CASTRTGRGSQPQHF
TRBV9	16	NA	TRBJ1-6	CASSVDTGGDNSPLHF
TRBV28	14	once	TRBJ2-5	CASRLQELQETQYF
TRBV11-2	15	NA	TRBJ2-7	CASSLGTGHLDEQYF
TRBV7-2	16	NA	TRBJ1-5	CASSLEGSRSNQPQHF
TRBV6-5	14	NA	TRBJ1-5	CASSQGGFNQPQHF
TRBV6-8	15	NA	TRBJ2-3	CASSYSTRPTDTQYF
TRBV5-1	15	NA	TRBJ2-1	CASSLASGAYNEQFF
TRBV28	14	NA	TRBJ1-4	CASRTGTGGRKLFF
TRBV7-9	15	NA	TRBJ1-1	CASSSRGQSNTEAFF
TRBV3-1/TRBV3-2	16	NA	TRBJ2-5	CASSQPTGGFSETQYF
TRBV19	17	NA	TRBJ2-1	CASSPQTGDYSYNEQFF
TRBV9	13	NA	TRBJ2-7	CASSDSRIGEQYF
TRBV27	16	few	TRBJ2-3	CASSRLTGTPGDTQYF
TRBV19	16	NA	TRBJ1-5	CASSRGGQGGNQPQHF
TRBV28	18	NA	TRBJ2-7	CATRTGGLAGDTPYEQYF
TRBV10-2	13	NA	TRBJ2-4	CASSESGLDIQYF
TRBV27	14	NA	TRBJ1-2	CASSSQGKRAGYTF
TRBV10-3	14	NA	TRBJ2-7	CAISSGQGSYEQYF
TRBV7-2	14	NA	TRBJ2-1	CASRPSLAINEQFF